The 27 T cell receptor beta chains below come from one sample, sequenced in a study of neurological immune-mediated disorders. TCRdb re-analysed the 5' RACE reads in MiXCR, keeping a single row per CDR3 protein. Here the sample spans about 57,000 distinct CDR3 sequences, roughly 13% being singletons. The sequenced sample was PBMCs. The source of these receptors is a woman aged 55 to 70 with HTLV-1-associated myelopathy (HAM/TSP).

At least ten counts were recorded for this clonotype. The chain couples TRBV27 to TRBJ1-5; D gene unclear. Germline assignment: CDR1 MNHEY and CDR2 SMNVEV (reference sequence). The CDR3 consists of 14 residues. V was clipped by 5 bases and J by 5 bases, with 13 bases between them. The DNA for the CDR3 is TGTGCCAGCAGTGCCTCCGGGTCCCATCAGCCCCAGCATTTT. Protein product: CASSASGSHQPQHF.

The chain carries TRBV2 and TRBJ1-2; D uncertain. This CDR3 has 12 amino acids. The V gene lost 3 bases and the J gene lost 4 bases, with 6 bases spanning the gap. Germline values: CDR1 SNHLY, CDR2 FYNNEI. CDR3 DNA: TGTGCCAGCAGTGAGGGCGGCTATGGCTACACCTTC. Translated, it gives CASSEGGYGYTF.

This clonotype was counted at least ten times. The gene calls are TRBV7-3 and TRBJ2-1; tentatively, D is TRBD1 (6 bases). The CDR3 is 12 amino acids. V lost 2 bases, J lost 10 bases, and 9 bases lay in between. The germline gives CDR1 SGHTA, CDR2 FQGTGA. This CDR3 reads CASSLVGTEQFF. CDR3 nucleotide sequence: TGTGCCAGCAGCTTAGTGGGGACAGAGCAGTTCTTC.

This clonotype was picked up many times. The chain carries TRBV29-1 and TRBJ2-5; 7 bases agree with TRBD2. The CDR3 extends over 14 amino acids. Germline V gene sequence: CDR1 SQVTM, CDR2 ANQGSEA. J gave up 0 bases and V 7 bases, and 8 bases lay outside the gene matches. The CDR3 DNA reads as TGCAGCGCGGGGGGAGCAGGGTACCAAGAGACCCAGTACTTC. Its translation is CSAGGAGYQETQYF.

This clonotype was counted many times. In DNA, the CDR3 is TGTGCCAGCAGTTTCCTTAGGCGGGAGAACCCCAATGAGCAGTTCTTC. This gives the protein CASSFLRRENPNEQFF. The genes are TRBV27 and TRBJ2-1, with 7 bases fitting TRBD2. The CDR3 has 16 residues. The junction had 11 bases not matched to a gene; V was cut back by 3 bases and J by 6 bases. CDR1 is MNHEY, CDR2 SMNVEV, per germline (reference sequence).

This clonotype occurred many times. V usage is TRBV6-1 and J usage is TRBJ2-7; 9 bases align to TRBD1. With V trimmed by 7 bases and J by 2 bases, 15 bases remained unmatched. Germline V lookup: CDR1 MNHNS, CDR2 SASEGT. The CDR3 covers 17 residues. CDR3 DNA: TGTGCCAGCACTAAAGCGGGTGCGGGACAGGGAACCTACGAGCAGTACTTC. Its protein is CASTKAGAGQGTYEQYF.

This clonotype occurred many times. CDR3 nucleotide sequence: TGTGCCAGCAGCCCAAGGGGAGACGGAAACACCATATATTTT. Translation gives CASSPRGDGNTIYF. V usage is TRBV7-8 and J usage is TRBJ1-3, with D perhaps matching TRBD1 (5 bases). V lost 5 bases to trimming and J lost 4 bases, with 12 bases between them. The CDR3 sequence is 14 residues long. CDR1 and CDR2 from the germline V gene are SGHVS and FQNEAQ.

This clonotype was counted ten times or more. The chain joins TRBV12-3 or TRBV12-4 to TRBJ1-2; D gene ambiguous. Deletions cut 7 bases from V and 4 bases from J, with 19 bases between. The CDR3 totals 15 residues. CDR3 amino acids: CASTSRPGTSYGYTF. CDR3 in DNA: TGTGCCAGCACCTCACGTCCGGGTACTAGCTATGGCTACACCTTC.

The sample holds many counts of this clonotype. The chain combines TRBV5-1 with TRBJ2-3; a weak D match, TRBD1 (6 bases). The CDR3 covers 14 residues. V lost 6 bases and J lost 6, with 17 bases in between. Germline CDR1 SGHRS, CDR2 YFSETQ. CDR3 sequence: CASTGTPVGDTQYF. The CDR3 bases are TGCGCCAGCACCGGGACACCGGTAGGGGATACGCAGTATTTT.

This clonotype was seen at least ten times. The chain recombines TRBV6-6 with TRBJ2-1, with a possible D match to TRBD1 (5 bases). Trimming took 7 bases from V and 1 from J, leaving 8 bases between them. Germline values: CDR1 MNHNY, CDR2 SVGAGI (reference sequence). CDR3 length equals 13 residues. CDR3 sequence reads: CASIKGSYNEQFF. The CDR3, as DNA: TGTGCCAGCATTAAGGGGTCCTACAATGAGCAGTTCTTC.

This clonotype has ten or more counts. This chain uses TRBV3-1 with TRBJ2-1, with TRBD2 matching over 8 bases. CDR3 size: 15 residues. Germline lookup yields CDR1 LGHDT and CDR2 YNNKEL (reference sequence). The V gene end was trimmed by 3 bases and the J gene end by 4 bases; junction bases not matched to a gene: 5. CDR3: CASSQTGRAYNEQFF. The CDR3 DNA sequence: TGTGCCAGCAGCCAGACCGGGAGGGCTTACAATGAGCAGTTCTTC.

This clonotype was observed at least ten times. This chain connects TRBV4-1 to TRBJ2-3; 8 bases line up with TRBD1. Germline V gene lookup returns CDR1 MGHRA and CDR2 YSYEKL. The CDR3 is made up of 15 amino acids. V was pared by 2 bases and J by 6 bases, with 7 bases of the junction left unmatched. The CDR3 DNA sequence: TGCGCCAGCAGCCAACCTGGGGACAGGAGGGATACGCAGTATTTT. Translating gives CASSQPGDRRDTQYF.

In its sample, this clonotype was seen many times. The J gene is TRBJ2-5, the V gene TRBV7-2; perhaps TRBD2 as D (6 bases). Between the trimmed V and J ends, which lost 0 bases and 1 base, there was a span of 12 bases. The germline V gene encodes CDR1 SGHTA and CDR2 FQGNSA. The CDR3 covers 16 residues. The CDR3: CASSLALADIQETQYF. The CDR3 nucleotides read TGTGCCAGCAGCTTAGCGTTAGCGGACATCCAAGAGACCCAGTACTTC.

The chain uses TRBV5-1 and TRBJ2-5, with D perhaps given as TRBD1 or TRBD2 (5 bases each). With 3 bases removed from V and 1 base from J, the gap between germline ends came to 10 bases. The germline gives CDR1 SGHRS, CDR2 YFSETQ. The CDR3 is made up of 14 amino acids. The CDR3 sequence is CASSSRGLQETQYF. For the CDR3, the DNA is TGCGCCAGCAGCTCGAGGGGCCTCCAAGAGACCCAGTACTTC.

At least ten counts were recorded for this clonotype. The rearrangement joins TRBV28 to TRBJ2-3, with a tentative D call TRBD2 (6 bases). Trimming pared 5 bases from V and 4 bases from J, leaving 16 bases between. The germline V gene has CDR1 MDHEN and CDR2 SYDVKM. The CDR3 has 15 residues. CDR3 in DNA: TGTGCCAGCAGTCGGACTATACCCCTCGCAGATACGCAGTATTTT. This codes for CASSRTIPLADTQYF.

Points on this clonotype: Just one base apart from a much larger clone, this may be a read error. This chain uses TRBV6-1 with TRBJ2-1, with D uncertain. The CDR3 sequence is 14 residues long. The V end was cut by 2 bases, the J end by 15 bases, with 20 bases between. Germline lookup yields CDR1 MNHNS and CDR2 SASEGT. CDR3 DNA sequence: TGTGCCAGCAGTGAATCCTGGCGAGAAGGTTTCTCGTTCTTC. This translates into CASSESWREGFSFF.

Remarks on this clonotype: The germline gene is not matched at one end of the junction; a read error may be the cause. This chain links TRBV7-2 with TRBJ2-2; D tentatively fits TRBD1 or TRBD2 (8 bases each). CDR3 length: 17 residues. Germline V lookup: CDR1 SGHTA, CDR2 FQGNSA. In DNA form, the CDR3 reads TGTGTCAGCAGCACAGGGGGGCTAGCGGGTAACACCGGGGAGCTGTTTTTT. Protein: CVSSTGGLAGNTGELFF.

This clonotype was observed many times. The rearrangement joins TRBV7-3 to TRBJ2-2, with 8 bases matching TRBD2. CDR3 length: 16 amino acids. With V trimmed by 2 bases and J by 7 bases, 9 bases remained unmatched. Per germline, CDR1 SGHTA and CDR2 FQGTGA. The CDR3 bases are TGTGCCAGCAGCTTAGGGCCAGCGGGAGAGGTCGGGGAGCTGTTTTTT. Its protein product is CASSLGPAGEVGELFF. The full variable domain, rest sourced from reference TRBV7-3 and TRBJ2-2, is GAGVSQTPSNKVTEKGKYVELRCDPISGHTALYWYRQSLGQGPEFLIYFQGTGAADDSGLPNDRFFAVRPEGSVSTLKIQRTERGDSAVYLCASSLGPAGEVGELFFGEGSRLTVL.

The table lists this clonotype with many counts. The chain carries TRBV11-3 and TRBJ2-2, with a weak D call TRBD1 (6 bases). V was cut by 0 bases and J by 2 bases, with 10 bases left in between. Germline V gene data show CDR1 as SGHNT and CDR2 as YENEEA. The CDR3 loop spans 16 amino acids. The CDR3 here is CASSLDGGINTGELFF. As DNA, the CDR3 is TGTGCCAGCAGCTTAGATGGGGGCATAAACACCGGGGAGCTGTTTTTT.

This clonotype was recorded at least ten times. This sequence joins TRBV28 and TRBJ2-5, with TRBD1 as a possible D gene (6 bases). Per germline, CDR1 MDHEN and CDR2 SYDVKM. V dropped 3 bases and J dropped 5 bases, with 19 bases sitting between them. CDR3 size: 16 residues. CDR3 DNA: TGTGCCAGCAGTTTGGTGGGCAGGGGACCTGAGGAGACCCAGTACTTC. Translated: CASSLVGRGPEETQYF.

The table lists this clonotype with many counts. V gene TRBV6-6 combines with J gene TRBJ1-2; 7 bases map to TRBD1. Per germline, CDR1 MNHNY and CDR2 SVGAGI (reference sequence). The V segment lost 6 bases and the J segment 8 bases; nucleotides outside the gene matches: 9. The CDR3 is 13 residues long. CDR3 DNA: TGTGCCAGCAGCTCGGGACAGCCTTCAGGCTACACCTTC. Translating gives CASSSGQPSGYTF.

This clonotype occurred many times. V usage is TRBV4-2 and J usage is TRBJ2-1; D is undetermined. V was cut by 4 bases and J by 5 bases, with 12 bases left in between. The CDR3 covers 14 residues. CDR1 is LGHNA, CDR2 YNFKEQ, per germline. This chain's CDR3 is CASSRKMSDNEQFF. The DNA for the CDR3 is TGTGCCAGCAGCCGTAAGATGTCCGACAATGAGCAGTTCTTC.

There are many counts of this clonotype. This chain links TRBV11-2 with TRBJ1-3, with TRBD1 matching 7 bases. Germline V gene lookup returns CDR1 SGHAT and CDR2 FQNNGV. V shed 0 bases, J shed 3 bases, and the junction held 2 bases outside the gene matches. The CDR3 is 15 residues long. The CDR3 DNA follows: TGTGCCAGCAGCTTAGAGGGACAGCTTGGAAACACCATATATTTT. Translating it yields CASSLEGQLGNTIYF.

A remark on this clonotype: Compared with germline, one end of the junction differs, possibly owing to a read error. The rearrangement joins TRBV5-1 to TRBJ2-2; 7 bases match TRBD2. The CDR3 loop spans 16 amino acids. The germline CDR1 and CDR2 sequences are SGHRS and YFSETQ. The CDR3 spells CASSHTSASNTGELFF. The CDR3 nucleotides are TGTGCCAGCAGCCATACTAGCGCCTCGAACACCGGGGAGCTGTTTTTT. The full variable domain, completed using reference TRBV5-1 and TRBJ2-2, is KAGVTQTPRYLIKTRGQQVTLSCSPISGHRSVSWYQQTPGQGLQFLFEYFSETQRNKGNFPGRFSGRQFSNSRSEMNVSTLELGDSALYLCASSHTSASNTGELFFGEGSRLTVL.

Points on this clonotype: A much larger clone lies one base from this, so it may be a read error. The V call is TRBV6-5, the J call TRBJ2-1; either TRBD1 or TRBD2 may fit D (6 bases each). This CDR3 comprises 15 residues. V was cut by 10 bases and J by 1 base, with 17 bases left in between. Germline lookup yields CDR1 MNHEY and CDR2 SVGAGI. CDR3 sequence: CANRGGFESYNEQFF. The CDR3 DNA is TGTGCCAACAGAGGGGGGTTTGAATCCTACAATGAGCAGTTCTTC.

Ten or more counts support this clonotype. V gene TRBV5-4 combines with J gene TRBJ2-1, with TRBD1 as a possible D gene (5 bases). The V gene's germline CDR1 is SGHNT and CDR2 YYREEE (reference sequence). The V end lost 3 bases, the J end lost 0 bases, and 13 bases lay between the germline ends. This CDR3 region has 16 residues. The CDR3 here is CASSSGAANSYNEQFF. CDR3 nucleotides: TGTGCCAGCAGCTCTGGGGCGGCCAACTCCTACAATGAGCAGTTCTTC.

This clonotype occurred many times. CDR3 coding DNA: TGTGCCACCAGCAGAGCTAACAGTTTCTACGAGCAGTACTTC. Its protein product is CATSRANSFYEQYF. The chain combines TRBV15 with TRBJ2-7, with D uncertain. The germline V and J ends were trimmed by 1 base and 3 bases, with 10 bases remaining between them. CDR3 length: 14 amino acids. CDR1 LNHNV and CDR2 YYDKDF come from the germline V gene (reference sequence).